Listed below are T cell receptor beta chains from one sample, sequenced in a study of cytomegalovirus exposure and HLA in healthy donors. Some clones are missing from TCRdb's copy, which holds only in-frame ones; the method was immunoSEQ multiplex PCR. The table lists about 130,000 clones, around 74% of them singletons. Sequencing input: PBMCs. Every receptor here comes from a man aged 40-50 years in good health and CMV-seropositive. Each CDR3 is given with its conserved first and last residue. A D gene is named only where the DNA matches it firmly. Clone size appears in some rows only: once, few, many, or a class for an expanded clone.

V,J,D,size,DNA,CDR3
TRBV7-2,TRBJ2-5,NA,NA,TGTGCCAGCAGCTTACAGGGTTGGCAAGAGACCCAGTACTTC,CASSLQGWQETQYF
TRBV7-6,TRBJ2-5,TRBD2,once,TGTGCCAGCAGCCCAAGACTAGCGGGGAGGAAAGAGACCCAGTACTTC,CASSPRLAGRKETQYF
TRBV27,TRBJ2-7,TRBD2,NA,TGTGCCAGCAGTTTTCGGCGGGGGGGCTCCTACGAGCAGTACTTC,CASSFRRGGSYEQYF
TRBV19,TRBJ2-7,NA,NA,TGTGCCAGTAGCCACCAGGTATCCTACGAGCAGTACTTC,CASSHQVSYEQYF
TRBV5-1,TRBJ1-1,TRBD1,NA,TGCGCCAGCAGCTTGGTCTTAGGACAGGGAACGGCTTTCTTT,CASSLVLGQGTAFF
TRBV28,TRBJ1-5,NA,NA,TGTGCCAGCGCACCCGGGGTTCCGGACAATCAGCCCCAGCATTTT,CASAPGVPDNQPQHF
TRBV2,TRBJ2-1,TRBD1,few,TGTGCCAGCCGGACAGGGGGCGAGAATGAGCAGTTCTTC,CASRTGGENEQFF
TRBV7-2,TRBJ2-2,NA,NA,TGTGCCAGCAGCTTAGAACCCGGGATGAACGGGGAGCTGTTTTTT,CASSLEPGMNGELFF
TRBV9,TRBJ2-3,NA,NA,TGTGCCAGCAGCGTACTAGCGTCTAGCACAGATACGCAGTATTTT,CASSVLASSTDTQYF
TRBV27,TRBJ2-3,NA,NA,TGTGCCAGCAGTTTATCGGGACTCTTAACAGATACGCAGTATTTT,CASSLSGLLTDTQYF
TRBV27,TRBJ2-7,NA,NA,TGTGCCAGCAGTTTATCCCCACCTGGCGGCGAGCAGTACTTC,CASSLSPPGGEQYF
TRBV6-6,TRBJ2-7,NA,NA,TGTGCCAGCAGTCCCGGGAGTTACGAGCAGTACTTC,CASSPGSYEQYF
TRBV19,TRBJ2-2,NA,NA,TGTGCCAGTAGTGTGAGCGGGCCGAACACCGGGGAGCTGTTTTTT,CASSVSGPNTGELFF
TRBV5-1,TRBJ1-2,NA,NA,TGCGCCAGCAGCTTGAGCGGACAGTGGGAGGGGGGCTACACCTTC,CASSLSGQWEGGYTF
TRBV28,TRBJ1-5,NA,NA,TGTGCCAGCAGTTGGGGGGGGGTGGCAGCGGTTAGCAATCAGCCCCAGCATTTT,CASSWGGVAAVSNQPQHF
TRBV28,TRBJ1-2,TRBD1,NA,TGTGCCAGCTCTCAGGGGGCGAGCTATGGCTACACCTTC,CASSQGASYGYTF
TRBV5-8,TRBJ2-1,TRBD1,NA,TGTGCCAGCACCCCGCCCTACAGGGGGTACAATGAGCAGTTCTTC,CASTPPYRGYNEQFF
TRBV14,TRBJ1-6,NA,NA,TGTGCCAGCAGCTCGTCCCTAAATTCACCCCTCCACTTT,CASSSSLNSPLHF
TRBV7-9,TRBJ2-6,NA,few,TGTGCCAGCAGCTATGTTAGGGGGGGGGCCAACGTCCTGACTTTC,CASSYVRGGANVLTF
TRBV6-5,TRBJ2-7,TRBD2,NA,TGTGCCAGCAGTTACCGGCGGGAGTCCTACGAGCAGTACTTC,CASSYRRESYEQYF
TRBV27,TRBJ2-5,NA,NA,TGTGCCAGCAGTCCCGAACCCCCGGGGGAAGGAGAGACCCAGTACTTC,CASSPEPPGEGETQYF
TRBV15,TRBJ2-7,TRBD2,NA,TGTGCCACCAGCAGGGGGACTAGCGGGAGTAGGAGCGAGCAGTACTTC,CATSRGTSGSRSEQYF
TRBV18,TRBJ2-5,NA,NA,TGTGCCAGCTCACCCCCACAGGGCCGGGAGACCCAGTACTTC,CASSPPQGRETQYF
TRBV21-1,TRBJ2-7,NA,medium-sized,TGTGCCAGCAGCAAGACCGGACAGGCCCTCTCCTACGAGCAGTACTTC,CASSKTGQALSYEQYF
TRBV29-1,TRBJ1-5,TRBD1,NA,TGCAGCGTTATAACAGGGGGCGGCAATCAGCCCCAGCATTTT,CSVITGGGNQPQHF
TRBV4-1,TRBJ2-5,TRBD1,NA,TGCGCCAGCAGCCAAGGGGACAGGGATAGGCAAGAGACCCAGTACTTC,CASSQGDRDRQETQYF
TRBV5-1,TRBJ1-4,NA,NA,TGCGCCAGCAGCCCGGAGGCAACTAATGAAAAACTGTTTTTT,CASSPEATNEKLFF
TRBV5-1,TRBJ1-1,NA,NA,TGCGCCAGCAGCTTGGCCGGGACTCCGAACACTGAAGCTTTCTTT,CASSLAGTPNTEAFF
TRBV12-5,TRBJ1-6,TRBD1,NA,TGTGCTAGTGGCACAGGGACAGGGGGGAATTCACCCCTCCACTTT,CASGTGTGGNSPLHF